The clone carrying this T cell receptor (beta chain) is medium-sized in the sample. J gave up 5 bases and V 3 bases, and 9 bases lay outside the gene matches. CDR1 is SEHNR and CDR2 is FQNEAQ in the germline V gene (reference sequence). The CDR3 is 15 amino acids. This sample is part of a study of cytomegalovirus exposure and HLA in healthy donors. The study ran its PCR with 60 Vbeta and 13 Jbeta primers. Profiled with immunoSEQ multiplex PCR; TCRdb holds only in-frame clones, not every one. In the table there are 80,000 to 130,000 clones, approximately 77% of which are singletons. The material sequenced was PBMCs. The TCR sequence derives from a male donor in good health and CMV-seropositive. This rearrangement joins TRBV7-9 to TRBJ2-7; 8 nucleotides agree with TRBD1. CDR3 coding DNA: TGTGCCAGCAGCTTCCTGACAGGGGTGTTGAACGAGCAGTACTTC. Its translation: CASSFLTGVLNEQYF.